This TCR beta chain comes out of a study of cytomegalovirus exposure and HLA in healthy donors. Overall study results and limits: Later on, analysis showed that most CMV-associated TCR beta chains appeared to be HLA-restricted.

The V gene's germline CDR1 is MNHEY and CDR2 SVGAGI. V was clipped by 6 bases and J by 4 bases; unmatched bases: 12. The CDR3 covers 15 residues. Worth noting for this clone: Its target is unknown.

The PCR employed 60 Vbeta primers together with 13 Jbeta primers. Assay used: immunoSEQ multiplex PCR; TCRdb lists only in-frame clones, some missing. The sample consists of about 190,000 clones, roughly 80% of them appearing once. The TCR was taken from a male donor in good health and CMV-seronegative. The sample taken for sequencing was PBMCs. This chain links TRBV6-5 with TRBJ2-7, with 7 nucleotides matching TRBD1. This CDR3 is CASSQGDSGVYEQYF. Here the CDR3 DNA reads TGTGCCAGCAGCCAGGGGGATTCTGGGGTTTACGAGCAGTACTTC.